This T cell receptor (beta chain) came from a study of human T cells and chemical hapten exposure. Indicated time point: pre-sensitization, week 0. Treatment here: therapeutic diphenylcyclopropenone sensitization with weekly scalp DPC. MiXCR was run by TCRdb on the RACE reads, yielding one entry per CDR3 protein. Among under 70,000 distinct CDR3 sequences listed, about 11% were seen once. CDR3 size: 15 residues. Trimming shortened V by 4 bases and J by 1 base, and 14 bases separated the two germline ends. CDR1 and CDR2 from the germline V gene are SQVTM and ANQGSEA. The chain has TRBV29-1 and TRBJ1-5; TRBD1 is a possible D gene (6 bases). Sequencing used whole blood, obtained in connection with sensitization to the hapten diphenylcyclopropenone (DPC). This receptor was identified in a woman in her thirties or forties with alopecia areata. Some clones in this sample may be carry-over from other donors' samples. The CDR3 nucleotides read TGCAGCGTTGCAACAGGGTTGGGGAGCAATCAGCCCCAGCATTTT. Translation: CSVATGLGSNQPQHF.